The 17 T cell receptor beta chains given below trace back to one sample, sequenced in a study of OX40 agonist ivuxolimab in advanced cancers. Repertoires were generated with immunoSEQ multiplex PCR, while TCRdb's copy carries only in-frame clones and drops some. The sample has fewer than 100,000 clones; less than 85% are singletons. The material was CD4+ or CD8+ T cells sorted from blood, obtained in a trial of the OX40 agonist ivuxolimab. The origin of the receptors is an adult with an advanced solid tumor such as melanoma, head and neck, liver or kidney cancer.

The chain joins TRBV11-2 to TRBJ2-1, with unresolved D. This CDR3 has 13 residues. With 4 bases removed from V and 9 bases from J, the gap between germline ends came to 13 bases. In germline, CDR1 is SGHAT, CDR2 FQNNGV. In nucleotides, the CDR3 is TGTGCCAGCAGCTCTGACCAAGGCGGTGAGCAGTTCTTC. This gives the protein CASSSDQGGEQFF.

The V call is TRBV15, the J call TRBJ1-1; D not resolved. V was clipped by 1 base and J by 1 base, with 4 bases between them. The CDR3 loop spans 13 amino acids. CDR1 and CDR2 (germline): LNHNV, YYDKDF (reference sequence). The CDR3 loop is CATSRGGNTEAFF. Written as DNA, the CDR3 is TGTGCCACCAGCAGAGGGGGGAACACTGAAGCTTTCTTT.

The table lists this clone with a count of one. The V and J genes are TRBV28 and TRBJ1-1; TRBD1 might be the D (6 bases). The ends were cut back, 6 bases at V and 6 bases at J, with 17 bases in the middle. The length of the CDR3 is 14 residues. The germline gives CDR1 MDHEN, CDR2 SYDVKM. CDR3 bases: TGTGCCAGCAGACTACCCCTGGGGGCTGCTGAAGCTTTCTTT. Its protein product is CASRLPLGAAEAFF.

The gene calls are TRBV2 and TRBJ1-2, with D hard to call. The V gene's germline CDR1 is SNHLY and CDR2 FYNNEI. V was trimmed by 3 bases and J by 2 bases, leaving 13 bases between them. This CDR3 comprises 15 residues. The CDR3: CASSETPTPNYGYTF. CDR3 bases: TGTGCCAGCAGTGAGACCCCAACCCCCAACTATGGCTACACCTTC.

The chain couples TRBV30 to TRBJ1-1, with no clear D. The CDR3 has 14 amino acids. Germline assignment: CDR1 GTSNPN and CDR2 SVGIG (reference sequence). The V and J ends lost 3 bases and 1 base respectively, with 12 bases between them. The CDR3 is CAWRSGDPNTEAFF. In DNA, the CDR3 is TGTGCCTGGAGGTCGGGCGACCCGAACACTGAAGCTTTCTTT.

The chain combines TRBV5-4 with TRBJ1-3, with D hard to call. V was shortened by 3 bases and J by 0 bases, with 7 bases between the two germline ends. Germline CDR1 and CDR2: SGHNT and YYREEE (reference sequence). The length of the CDR3 is 14 residues. CDR3 residues: CASSSRLSGNTIYF. The CDR3 DNA follows: TGTGCCAGCAGCTCGAGACTCTCTGGAAACACCATATATTTT.

The rearrangement joins TRBV5-4 to TRBJ1-2, with TRBD1 matching 8 bases. After removal of 4 bases from V and 8 bases from J, the junction contained 13 bases not matched to a gene. Germline V gene lookup returns CDR1 SGHNT and CDR2 YYREEE (reference sequence). This CDR3 comprises 15 residues. Here the CDR3 DNA reads TGTGCCAGCAGCGCTCACCAGGGGGCAGGGGTCGGCTACACCTTC. Translating gives CASSAHQGAGVGYTF.

The rearrangement uses TRBV5-6 and TRBJ2-2; D may be TRBD1 (5 bases). This CDR3 has 15 residues. From germline, CDR1 is SGHDT and CDR2 YYEEEE. V was pared by 2 bases and J by 6 bases, with 14 bases between. The CDR3 nucleotides are TGTGCCAGCAGCTTCACCAGGGTCGGGCCCGGGGAGCTGTTTTTT. It translates to CASSFTRVGPGELFF.

The chain is built from TRBV5-8 and TRBJ2-2, with D perhaps TRBD1 or TRBD2 (5 bases each). V lost 4 bases to trimming and J lost 2 bases, with 15 bases between them. The CDR3 loop spans 16 amino acids. CDR1 and CDR2 from the germline V gene are SGHTS and YDEGEE. The CDR3: CASSPKPGSNTGELFF. CDR3 nucleotide sequence: TGTGCCAGCAGCCCCAAGCCAGGGAGTAACACCGGGGAGCTGTTTTTT.

This clone has more than one count but fewer than ten. The chain joins TRBV7-9 to TRBJ2-3; 8 nucleotides line up with TRBD2. The CDR3 covers 19 residues. V lost 5 bases to trimming and J lost 2 bases; unmatched junction nucleotides: 18. CDR1 SEHNR and CDR2 FQNEAQ come from the germline V gene (reference sequence). CDR3 amino acids: CASSGGWGWREAYTDTQYF. The DNA of the CDR3 is TGTGCCAGCAGCGGTGGCTGGGGATGGCGGGAGGCCTACACAGATACGCAGTATTTT. The variable domain in full, completed from reference TRBV7-9 and TRBJ2-3, reads DTGVSQNPRHKITKRGQNVTFRCDPISEHNRLYWYRQTLGQGPEFLTYFQNEAQLEKSRLLSDRFSAERPKGSFSTLEIQRTEQGDSAMYLCASSGGWGWREAYTDTQYFGPGTRLTVL.

This clone was recorded once. The V and J genes are TRBV7-8 and TRBJ1-1; D is perhaps TRBD1 (5 bases). With 2 bases removed from V and 7 bases from J, the gap between germline ends came to 11 bases. Germline loops: CDR1 SGHVS, CDR2 FQNEAQ. There are 13 residues in the CDR3. The CDR3 DNA reads TGTGCCAGCAGCTTAAACAGGCCTAGTGAAGCTTTCTTT. Translation: CASSLNRPSEAFF.

The chain joins TRBV29-1 to TRBJ1-6; 12 bases are shared with TRBD1. V lost 4 bases to trimming and J lost 9 bases; unmatched junction nucleotides: 7. The germline gives CDR1 SQVTM, CDR2 ANQGSEA. The CDR3 is 15 amino acids. The CDR3 nucleotides are TGCAGCGTTGGGACGGGACAGGGGGCAAGTTCACCCCTCCACTTT. It codes for CSVGTGQGASSPLHF. The variable domain in full, completed from reference TRBV29-1 and TRBJ1-6, reads SAVISQKPSRDICQRGTSLTIQCQVDSQVTMMFWYRQQPGQSLTLIATANQGSEATYESGFVIDKFPISRPNLTFSTLTVSNMSPEDSSIYLCSVGTGQGASSPLHFGNGTRLTVT.

The rearrangement uses TRBV5-1 and TRBJ1-6; D is undetermined. The CDR3 sequence is 14 residues long. V was shortened by 5 bases and J by 9 bases, with 15 bases between the two germline ends. Germline loops: CDR1 SGHRS, CDR2 YFSETQ. The DNA of the CDR3 is TGCGCCAGCAGTGTGGGTAGTGGTAGTTCACCCCTCCACTTT. It specifies CASSVGSGSSPLHF.

This sequence joins TRBV2 and TRBJ2-7; 11 positions match TRBD1. Germline values: CDR1 SNHLY, CDR2 FYNNEI. This CDR3 comprises 13 residues. V was clipped by 8 bases and J by 6 bases; unmatched bases: 6. Here the CDR3 reads CASRGQGGSEQYV. The CDR3 DNA follows: TGTGCCAGCCGGGGACAGGGGGGGTCCGAGCAGTACGTC.

The genes are TRBV5-1 and TRBJ1-1; D ambiguous. CDR1 is SGHRS, CDR2 YFSETQ, per germline. The V end was cut by 0 bases, the J end by 3 bases, with 6 bases between. The CDR3 covers 13 residues. CDR3 sequence: CASSLVTDTEAFF. CDR3 sequence (DNA): TGCGCCAGCAGCTTGGTGACGGACACTGAAGCTTTCTTT.

V usage is TRBV28 and J usage is TRBJ1-3; TRBD1 is a possible D gene (5 bases). Germline CDR1 reads MDHEN; CDR2 reads SYDVKM. The CDR3 runs 16 residues. V was shortened by 5 bases and J by 1 base, with 15 bases between the two germline ends. CDR3 sequence: CASSEQALGSGNTIYF. CDR3 nucleotides: TGTGCCAGCAGTGAACAGGCCCTGGGGTCTGGAAACACCATATATTTT.

The rearrangement links TRBV19 to TRBJ2-1; D unclear. Trimming shortened V by 4 bases and J by 7 bases, and 14 bases separated the two germline ends. Germline-derived CDR1 and CDR2 are LNHDA and SQIVND (reference sequence). The length of the CDR3 is 14 residues. The CDR3 loop is CASSTDRSRNEQFF. DNA for the CDR3: TGTGCCAGTAGTACGGATAGGTCTAGGAATGAGCAGTTCTTC.